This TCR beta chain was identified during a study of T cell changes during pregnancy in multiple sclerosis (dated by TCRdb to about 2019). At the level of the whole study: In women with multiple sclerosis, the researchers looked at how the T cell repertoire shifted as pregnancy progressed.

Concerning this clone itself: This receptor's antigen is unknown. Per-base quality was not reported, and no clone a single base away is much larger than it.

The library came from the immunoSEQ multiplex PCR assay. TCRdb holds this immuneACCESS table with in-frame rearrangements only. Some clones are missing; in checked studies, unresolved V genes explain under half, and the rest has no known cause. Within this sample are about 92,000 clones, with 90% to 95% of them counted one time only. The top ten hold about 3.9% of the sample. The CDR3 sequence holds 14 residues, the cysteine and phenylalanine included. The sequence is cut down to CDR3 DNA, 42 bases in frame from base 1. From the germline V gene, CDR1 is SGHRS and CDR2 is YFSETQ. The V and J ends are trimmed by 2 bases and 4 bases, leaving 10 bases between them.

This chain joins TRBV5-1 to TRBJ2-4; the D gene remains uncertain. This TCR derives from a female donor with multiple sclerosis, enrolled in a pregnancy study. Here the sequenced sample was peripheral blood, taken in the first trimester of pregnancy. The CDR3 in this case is CASSLEPAKNIQYF. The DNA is TGCGCCAGCAGCTTAGAGCCAGCGAAAAACATTCAGTACTTC.